Listed below are T cell receptor beta chains from one sample, sequenced in a study of T cells in Graves' hyperthyroidism and ophthalmopathy. TCRdb re-analysed the multiplex PCR reads in MiXCR, keeping a single row per CDR3 protein. The table lists over 400,000 distinct CDR3 sequences, approximately 23% of them singletons. Sequencing input: blood. The source of these receptors is a woman between 70 and 85 years old with Graves' ophthalmopathy. The CDR3 runs from the conserved cysteine through the conserved F or W. Fields, in order: J gene, V gene, clone size, D gene, CDR3 protein, CDR3 DNA. A D gene is named only where the DNA matches it firmly. Size tells how often a clone was seen (once, few, many) or the class of an expanded clone, and some rows leave it out.

>TRBJ2-5|TRBV28|many|.
CASSPSTRETQYF
TGTGCCAGCAGTCCTTCTACCAGGGAGACCCAGTACTTC
>TRBJ2-7|TRBV7-3|few|TRBD1
CASSQLGQGAHEQYF
TGTGCCAGCAGCCAGTTGGGACAGGGGGCCCACGAGCAGTACTTC
>TRBJ2-2|TRBV5-1|.|.
CASSLIASNTGELFF
TGCGCCAGCAGCTTGATAGCCTCGAACACCGGGGAGCTGTTTTTT
>TRBJ2-5|TRBV10-3|.|.
CAISDSLGTQYF
TGTGCCATCTCGGACAGTTTAGGGACCCAGTACTTC
>TRBJ2-7|TRBV2|.|TRBD2
CASSEALGTSGLGQYF
TGTGCCAGCAGTGAAGCCCTAGGGACTAGCGGTCTTGGGCAGTACTTC
>TRBJ2-2|TRBV7-2|many|.
CASSPLVTGELFF
TGTGCCAGCAGCCCCCTCGTGACCGGGGAGCTGTTTTTT
>TRBJ1-4|TRBV2|.|.
CASSETGATNEKLFF
TGTGCCAGCAGTGAAACAGGAGCAACTAATGAAAAACTGTTTTTT
>TRBJ2-3|TRBV9|.|TRBD2
CASSVGLAESTDTQYF
TGTGCCAGCAGCGTGGGACTAGCGGAGAGCACAGATACGCAGTATTTT
>TRBJ1-2|TRBV6-1|few|TRBD1
CASSQGVGGYGYTF
TGTGCCAGCAGCCAGGGGGTAGGGGGCTATGGCTACACCTTC
>TRBJ2-2|TRBV9|.|.
CASSVIGLAGTGELFF
TGTGCCAGCAGCGTGATTGGCCTGGCGGGCACCGGGGAGCTGTTTTTT
>TRBJ2-7|TRBV27|.|.
CASSRQFQSSYEQYF
TGTGCCAGCAGTCGTCAGTTTCAAAGCTCCTACGAGCAGTACTTC
>TRBJ2-7|TRBV20-1|.|.
CSASAGVKVYEQYF
TGCAGTGCTAGCGCCGGGGTTAAGGTGTACGAGCAGTACTTC
>TRBJ2-1|TRBV14|many|.
CASSQADTLNEQFF
TGTGCCAGCAGCCAAGCGGACACCCTCAATGAGCAGTTCTTC
>TRBJ2-5|TRBV20-1|.|.
CSARAGQSATQYF
TGCAGTGCTAGAGCCGGACAGTCGGCGACCCAGTACTTC
>TRBJ1-2|TRBV6-1|.|.
CASSEDSLYGYTF
TGTGCCAGCAGTGAGGACAGCCTCTATGGCTACACCTTC
>TRBJ1-4|TRBV28|.|TRBD1
CASSPQQTGDNEKLFF
TGTGCCAGCAGTCCCCAGCAAACAGGGGATAATGAAAAACTGTTTTTT
>TRBJ2-3|TRBV11-2|many|.
CASSPRERVADTQYF
TGTGCCAGCAGTCCTCGGGAGCGGGTCGCGGATACGCAGTATTTT
>TRBJ2-1|TRBV27|few|.
CASSLHRGTGINEQFF
TGTGCCAGCAGTCTACATCGCGGGACGGGAATCAATGAGCAGTTCTTC
>TRBJ2-3|TRBV11-2|medium-sized|TRBD2
CASSFHLAGASTDTQYF
TGTGCCAGCAGCTTTCACCTAGCGGGAGCTAGCACAGATACGCAGTATTTT
>TRBJ1-4|TRBV7-9|.|.
CASSSGSLTNEKLFF
TGTGCCAGCAGCTCCGGTAGTTTAACTAATGAAAAACTGTTTTTT
>TRBJ2-7|TRBV19|.|.
CASSPKGPYEQYF
TGTGCCAGTAGCCCAAAGGGCCCCTACGAGCAGTACTTC
>TRBJ1-1|TRBV6-1|.|.
CASSSAAGIRSTEAFF
TGTGCCAGCAGTTCGGCGGCGGGAATTCGGAGCACTGAAGCTTTCTTT
>TRBJ2-5|TRBV7-7|.|TRBD1
CASSLDVPGQGAQETQYF
TGTGCTAGCAGCTTAGACGTCCCGGGACAGGGGGCCCAAGAGACCCAGTACTTC
>TRBJ2-7|TRBV6-1|.|.
CASSERENYEQYF
TGTGCCAGCAGTGAGAGGGAGAACTACGAGCAGTACTTC
>TRBJ1-1|TRBV7-3|many|.
CASSFAGTPKAEAFF
TGTGCCAGCAGCTTTGCCGGGACACCTAAGGCTGAAGCTTTCTTT
>TRBJ2-3|TRBV30|.|.
CAWSLGHMADTQYF
TGTGCCTGGAGTTTAGGACATATGGCAGATACGCAGTATTTT
>TRBJ1-5|TRBV29-1|few|TRBD1
CSVEQGGNQPQHF
TGCAGCGTTGAGCAGGGGGGCAATCAGCCCCAGCATTTT
>TRBJ1-1|TRBV12-3/TRBV12-4|many|.
CASSFKGLNTEAFF
TGTGCCAGCAGTTTCAAGGGCTTAAACACTGAAGCTTTCTTT
>TRBJ1-1|TRBV7-2|many|.
CASSSFQDRGAFF
TGTGCCAGCAGCTCCTTTCAGGACAGAGGAGCTTTCTTT
>TRBJ2-1|TRBV12-3/TRBV12-4|.|TRBD2
CASTLGRAYNNEQFF
TGTGCCAGCACCCTCGGGAGGGCCTACAACAATGAGCAGTTCTTC
>TRBJ2-7|TRBV11-2|few|.
CASSLVVGALSYEQYF
TGTGCCAGCAGCTTAGTAGTAGGGGCCCTTTCCTACGAGCAGTACTTC
>TRBJ1-5|TRBV20-1|.|.
CSARANEGVSGNQPQHF
TGCAGTGCTAGGGCAAACGAGGGAGTTAGTGGCAATCAGCCCCAGCATTTT
>TRBJ2-7|TRBV5-1|.|TRBD1
CASSVDRGSYEQYF
TGCGCCAGCAGCGTCGACAGGGGGTCGTACGAGCAGTACTTC
>TRBJ2-5|TRBV15|.|TRBD1
CATSTRPTGYQETQYF
TGTGCCACCAGCACACGACCGACAGGGTACCAAGAGACCCAGTACTTC
>TRBJ1-2|TRBV20-1|.|.
CSARGGIYGYTF
TGCAGTGCTAGGGGGGGCATCTATGGCTACACCTTC
>TRBJ2-3|TRBV3-1|.|.
CASSPRAGERTDTQYF
TGTGCCAGCAGCCCGCGGGCAGGGGAGCGCACAGATACGCAGTATTTT
>TRBJ2-3|TRBV2|many|TRBD2
CASSVTSGRSDTQYF
TGTGCCAGCAGTGTAACTAGCGGGAGGTCAGATACGCAGTATTTT
>TRBJ2-3|TRBV7-2|many|.
CASSLVFGDTQYF
TGTGCCAGCAGCTTAGTTTTTGGGGATACGCAGTATTTT
>TRBJ2-2|TRBV10-1|few|.
CASSDPGVATGELFF
TGCGCCAGCAGTGATCCGGGAGTCGCAACCGGGGAGCTGTTTTTT
>TRBJ1-2|TRBV28|many|TRBD1
CASSAGTGGRLPGYTF
TGTGCCAGCAGTGCCGGGACAGGGGGGCGTCTCCCTGGCTACACCTTC